The sequence of this T cell receptor beta chain was determined in a study of cytomegalovirus exposure and HLA in healthy donors. Study-level results: A missense DCLRE1C variant was associated with V- and J-gene trimming of TCR beta chains in a later analysis, and an independent cohort replicated the association. Many donors shared some public TCRs, even though most TCR sequences were rare.

Germline V gives CDR1 MGHRA, CDR2 YSYEKL. There are 16 residues in the CDR3. Trimming shortened V by 1 base and J by 3 bases, and 13 bases separated the two germline ends. PCR employed 60 Vbeta and 13 Jbeta primers. Data came from immunoSEQ multiplex PCR; TCRdb stores just in-frame clones and leaves some out. The sample lists tens of thousands of clones, roughly 84% occurring once. Notes on this clone: The target antigen is unknown.

Sequenced: PBMCs. V usage is TRBV4-1 and J usage is TRBJ2-1; weak D call: TRBD2 (6 bases). The clonotype comes from a man in his 70s in good health and CMV-seropositive. The CDR3 protein is CASSQAASELYNEQFF. The CDR3 DNA follows: TGCGCCAGCAGCCAAGCGGCTAGCGAGCTCTACAATGAGCAGTTCTTC.